These T cell receptor beta chains were read from a single sample in a study of regulatory T cells in long-lasting Graves disease. MiXCR, run by TCRdb on the multiplex PCR reads, gives a single entry per CDR3 protein. This table holds hundreds of thousands of distinct CDR3 sequences, around 15% found once. The data were also submitted as part of a second study, on T cells in Graves' hyperthyroidism and ophthalmopathy.

The input for sequencing was peripheral blood mononuclear cells (PBMCs), taken at new diagnosis, from a patient treated with antithyroid drugs. These TCRs come from a woman under 40 with Graves disease. Both conserved end residues are part of each CDR3. The D gene is left open where the match is weak. Size is stated for part of the rows, as once, few or many counts, or as a class when the clone is expanded.

few	-	TRBV25-1	13	TRBJ1-1	CASKSEGNTEAFF	TGTGCCAGCAAGTCGGAGGGAAACACTGAAGCTTTCTTT
many	-	TRBV7-2	13	TRBJ2-5	CASSLWTQETQYF	TGTGCCAGCAGCTTATGGACCCAAGAGACCCAGTACTTC
-	-	TRBV30	15	TRBJ1-2	CAWGPAGGRVYGYTF	TGTGCCTGGGGACCCGCGGGAGGTCGCGTCTATGGCTACACCTTC
many	-	TRBV3-1	15	TRBJ1-1	CASSQDLAGTPDAFF	TGTGCCAGCAGCCAAGATCTGGCAGGGACTCCGGACGCTTTCTTT
many	-	TRBV7-9	13	TRBJ1-2	CASRGDYNYGYTF	TGTGCCAGCCGGGGCGATTATAACTATGGCTACACCTTC
few	TRBD1	TRBV29-1	13	TRBJ2-5	CSAWTGLRETQYF	TGCAGCGCCTGGACAGGGTTAAGGGAGACCCAGTACTTC
many	-	TRBV2	13	TRBJ1-3	CASTVDSGNTIYF	TGTGCCAGCACCGTGGACTCTGGAAACACCATATATTTT
many	TRBD2	TRBV20-1	15	TRBJ2-3	CSATRTSGARDTQYF	TGCAGTGCTACGCGGACTAGCGGGGCACGCGATACGCAGTATTTT
many	-	TRBV5-5	14	TRBJ1-2	CASSPESFRNGYTF	TGTGCCAGCAGCCCCGAATCGTTCCGGAATGGCTACACCTTC
many	-	TRBV7-2	16	TRBJ1-2	CASSPAGQAIYYGYTF	TGTGCCAGCAGCCCCGCCGGGCAGGCGATTTACTATGGCTACACCTTC
-	TRBD1	TRBV7-8	16	TRBJ2-5	CASSPRRDRVVETQYF	TGTGCCAGCAGCCCACGCCGGGACAGGGTGGTGGAGACCCAGTACTTC
many	-	TRBV28	12	TRBJ1-1	CASSPVVTEAFF	TGTGCCAGCAGCCCAGTAGTCACTGAAGCTTTCTTT
-	-	TRBV7-9	13	TRBJ1-5	CASSKQGHQPQHF	TGTGCCAGCAGCAAACAGGGACATCAGCCCCAGCATTTT
-	-	TRBV7-9	15	TRBJ2-2	CASSQDRGSTGELFF	TGCGCCAGCAGCCAAGACCGGGGGAGCACCGGGGAGCTGTTTTTT
many	TRBD2	TRBV27	15	TRBJ2-1	CASSGGLATYNEQFF	TGTGCCAGCAGTGGGGGACTAGCGACCTACAATGAGCAGTTCTTC
many	-	TRBV6-1	11	TRBJ1-1	CASTQDHEAFF	TGTGCCAGCACACAGGACCATGAAGCTTTCTTT
-	-	TRBV7-2	15	TRBJ2-2	CASSLTQVNTGELFF	TGTGCCAGCAGCTTAACGCAAGTCAACACCGGGGAGCTGTTTTTT
many	-	TRBV28	17	TRBJ2-7	CASSLVRYRAGTPEQYF	TGTGCCAGCAGTTTAGTAAGGTATCGGGCAGGGACTCCCGAGCAGTACTTC
-	-	TRBV9	17	TRBJ2-2	CASSTIGRFANTGELFF	TGTGCCAGCAGCACAATAGGGCGGTTCGCGAACACCGGGGAGCTGTTTTTT
few	-	TRBV20-1	14	TRBJ1-4	CSAREAGYGEKLFF	TGCAGTGCTAGAGAGGCGGGGTATGGAGAAAAACTGTTTTTT
many	-	TRBV2	12	TRBJ2-7	CASNPNDYEQYF	TGTGCCAGCAATCCTAACGACTACGAGCAGTACTTC
few	-	TRBV20-1	13	TRBJ1-1	CSANRRKNTEAFF	TGCAGTGCTAACAGGCGCAAGAACACTGAAGCTTTCTTT
-	TRBD2	TRBV6-2/TRBV6-3	14	TRBJ2-4	CASEREDPKNIQYF	TGTGCCAGCGAGCGGGAGGACCCCAAAAACATTCAGTACTTC
few	-	TRBV7-9	15	TRBJ1-1	CASSSWGDTNTEAFF	TGTGCCAGCAGCTCCTGGGGGGACACGAACACTGAAGCTTTCTTT
many	-	TRBV3-1	17	TRBJ1-2	CASSQDLEGQITNGYTF	TGTGCCAGCAGCCAAGATTTAGAGGGCCAAATAACCAATGGCTACACCTTC
many	-	TRBV6-2/TRBV6-3	12	TRBJ2-7	CASSSYSYEQYF	TGTGCCAGCTCTTCCTATTCCTACGAGCAGTACTTC
-	-	TRBV19	15	TRBJ2-3	CASSIGQRSTDTQYF	TGTGCCAGTAGTATCGGACAGAGAAGCACAGATACGCAGTATTTT
few	TRBD1	TRBV24-1	14	TRBJ2-7	CATKRDRAGYEQYF	TGTGCCACCAAGCGGGACAGGGCCGGGTACGAGCAGTACTTC
many	-	TRBV7-3	14	TRBJ2-1	CASSPGLAADEQFF	TGTGCCAGCAGCCCAGGATTGGCGGCGGATGAGCAGTTCTTC
many	-	TRBV6-2/TRBV6-3	14	TRBJ2-1	CASSDGLALDEQFF	TGTGCCAGCAGTGACGGACTTGCTTTAGATGAGCAGTTCTTC
-	TRBD1	TRBV20-1	14	TRBJ2-1	CSASPGQGPNEQFF	TGCAGTGCGTCACCGGGACAGGGCCCCAATGAGCAGTTCTTC
-	-	TRBV5-1	20	TRBJ2-2	CASSQIPQSTGIRKVWELFF	TGCGCCAGCAGCCAAATCCCCCAGAGCACCGGGATCCGCAAGGTCTGGGAGCTGTTTTTT
many	-	TRBV13	11	TRBJ1-4	CASGANEKLFF	TGTGCCAGCGGGGCTAATGAAAAACTGTTTTTT
once	-	TRBV7-9	13	TRBJ1-2	CASSLVPYYGYTF	TGTGCCAGCAGCTTAGTGCCATACTATGGCTACACCTTC
many	-	TRBV20-1	14	TRBJ2-7	CSANRDTFNYEQYF	TGCAGTGCTAACCGGGACACCTTCAACTACGAGCAGTACTTC
few	TRBD2	TRBV6-2/TRBV6-3	16	TRBJ2-5	CASIESSGSGRETQYF	TGTGCCAGCATCGAGAGCAGCGGGAGTGGACGAGAGACCCAGTACTTC
many	-	TRBV12-3/TRBV12-4	16	TRBJ2-3	CASSDELGSSTDTQYF	TGTGCCAGCAGTGATGAACTCGGATCTAGCACAGATACGCAGTATTTT
-	-	TRBV5-1	14	TRBJ2-5	CASSLQATQETQYF	TGCGCCAGCAGCTTGCAAGCCACCCAAGAGACCCAGTACTTC
many	-	TRBV2	16	TRBJ2-1	CASRGTFERPFNEQFF	TGTGCCAGCAGGGGAACGTTTGAGCGGCCCTTCAATGAGCAGTTCTTC
many	-	TRBV9	18	TRBJ2-1	CASSVEPLTGISNNEQFF	TGTGCCAGCAGCGTAGAACCTCTTACGGGGATTTCCAACAATGAGCAGTTCTTC
few	TRBD2	TRBV2	13	TRBJ2-5	CASNRLARETQYF	TGTGCCAGCAACCGACTAGCTCGGGAGACCCAGTACTTC
many	TRBD1	TRBV6-1	16	TRBJ2-2	CASSEPGTGRLWELFF	TGTGCCAGCAGTGAACCAGGGACAGGGAGGTTGTGGGAGCTGTTTTTT
many	-	TRBV5-1	12	TRBJ2-2	CASSLLAGELFF	TGCGCCAGCAGCCTACTAGCCGGGGAGCTGTTTTTT
few	-	TRBV28	15	TRBJ2-6	CASSRGASGANVLTF	TGTGCCAGCAGTCGGGGGGCCTCTGGGGCCAACGTCCTGACTTTC
-	-	TRBV19	16	TRBJ1-2	CASSTPRGPVGYGYTF	TGTGCCAGTAGTACCCCGCGGGGCCCGGTGGGATATGGCTACACCTTC
few	-	TRBV4-1	16	TRBJ1-2	CASSQVQMLFDYGYTF	TGCGCCAGCAGCCAAGTACAAATGTTATTTGACTATGGCTACACCTTC
many	-	TRBV7-9	18	TRBJ2-1	CASSLAAFERTRWNEQFF	TGTGCCAGCAGCTTAGCGGCGTTCGAGAGGACTCGATGGAATGAGCAGTTCTTC
many	-	TRBV28	11	TRBJ2-7	CASRSPTEQYF	TGTGCCAGCCGCAGTCCCACTGAGCAGTACTTC
many	-	TRBV2	15	TRBJ2-3	CASSAGRTNTDTQYF	TGTGCCAGCAGTGCAGGGAGAACGAACACAGATACGCAGTATTTT
-	-	TRBV10-1	13	TRBJ1-3	CASSRSAGNTIYF	TGCGCCAGCAGTCGCTCGGCTGGAAACACCATATATTTT